This T cell receptor beta chain is drawn from a study of TIL therapy for anti-PD-1-resistant metastatic lung cancer. Specified time point: pre-treatment sample, taken before nivolumab and TIL therapy. The CDR3 runs to 14 residues. The ends were cut back, 1 base at V and 0 bases at J, with 6 bases in the middle. The germline CDR1 and CDR2 sequences are MNHNS and SASEGT. The libraries were made with immunoSEQ v3. Generated by immunoSEQ multiplex PCR, the TCRdb table keeps only in-frame clones and is missing some. Of about 59,000 clones in the sample, around four fifths were seen once. This chain joins TRBV6-1 and TRBJ2-5; possibly TRBD1 for D (5 bases). The specimen comprised blood, sampled at baseline. The TCR originated in a person between 25 and 80 years old with non-small cell lung cancer. CDR3 sequence reads: CASSEGQNQETQYF. The CDR3 coding sequence is TGTGCCAGCAGTGAAGGACAGAACCAAGAGACCCAGTACTTC.